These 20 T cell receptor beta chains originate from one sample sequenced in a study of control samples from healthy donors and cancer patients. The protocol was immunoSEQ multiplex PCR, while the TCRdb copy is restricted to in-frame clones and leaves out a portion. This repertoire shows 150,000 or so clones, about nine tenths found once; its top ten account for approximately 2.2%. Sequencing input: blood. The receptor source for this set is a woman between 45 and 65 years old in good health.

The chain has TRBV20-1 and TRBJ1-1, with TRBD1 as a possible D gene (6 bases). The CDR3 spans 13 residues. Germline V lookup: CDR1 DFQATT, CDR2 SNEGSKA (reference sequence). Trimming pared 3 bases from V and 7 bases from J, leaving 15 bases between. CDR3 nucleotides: TGCAGTGCTAGTCTGCCGGGGGGCGTTGAAGCTTTCTTT. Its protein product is CSASLPGGVEAFF.

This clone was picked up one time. Here the CDR3 reads CASSILDTGELFF. The CDR3 DNA is TGTGCCAGTAGTATTTTGGACACCGGGGAGCTGTTTTTT. This rearrangement joins TRBV19 to TRBJ2-2; unclear D gene. V was clipped by 3 bases and J by 3 bases, with 5 bases between them. Germline CDR1 LNHDA, CDR2 SQIVND (reference sequence). The CDR3 length is 13 residues.

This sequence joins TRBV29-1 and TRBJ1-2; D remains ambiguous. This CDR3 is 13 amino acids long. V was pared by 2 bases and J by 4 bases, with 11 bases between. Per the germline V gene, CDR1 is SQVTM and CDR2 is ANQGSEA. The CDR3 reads CSVENSNGYGYTF. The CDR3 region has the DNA TGCAGCGTTGAAAATAGTAACGGCTATGGCTACACCTTC.

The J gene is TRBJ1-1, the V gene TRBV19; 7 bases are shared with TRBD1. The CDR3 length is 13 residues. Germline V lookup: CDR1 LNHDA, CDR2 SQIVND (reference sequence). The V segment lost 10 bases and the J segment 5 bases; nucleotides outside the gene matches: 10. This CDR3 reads CATSRDSYTEAFF. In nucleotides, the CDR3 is TGTGCCACCAGCCGGGACAGTTATACTGAAGCTTTCTTT.

The CDR3 is CASSQTGRSGNTIYF. The CDR3 DNA reads TGCGCCAGCAGCCAGACCGGGAGAAGCGGAAACACCATATATTTT. The chain is built from TRBV4-1 and TRBJ1-3; D remains ambiguous. The V end lost 3 bases, the J end lost 4 bases, and 13 bases lay between the germline ends. The V gene's germline CDR1 is MGHRA and CDR2 YSYEKL. CDR3 length: 15 residues.

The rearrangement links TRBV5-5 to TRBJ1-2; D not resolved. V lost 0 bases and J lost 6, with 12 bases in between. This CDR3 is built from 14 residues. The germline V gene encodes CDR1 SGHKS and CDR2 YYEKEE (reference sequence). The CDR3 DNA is TGTGCCAGCAGCTTGGCACAGTCTGGGGATGGCTACACCTTC. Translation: CASSLAQSGDGYTF.

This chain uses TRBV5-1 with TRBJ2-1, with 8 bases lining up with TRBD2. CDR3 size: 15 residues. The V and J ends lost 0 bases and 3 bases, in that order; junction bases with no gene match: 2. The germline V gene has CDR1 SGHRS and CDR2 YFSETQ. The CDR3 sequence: CASSLEGLDYNEQFF. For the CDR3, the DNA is TGCGCCAGCAGCTTGGAGGGACTAGACTACAATGAGCAGTTCTTC.

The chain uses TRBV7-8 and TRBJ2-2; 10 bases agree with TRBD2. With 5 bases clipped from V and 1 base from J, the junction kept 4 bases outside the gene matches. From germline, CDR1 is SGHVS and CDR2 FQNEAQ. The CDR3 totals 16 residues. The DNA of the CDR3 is TGTGCCAGCAGCCCGCGGACTAGCGGGAACACCGGGGAGCTGTTTTTT. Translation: CASSPRTSGNTGELFF.

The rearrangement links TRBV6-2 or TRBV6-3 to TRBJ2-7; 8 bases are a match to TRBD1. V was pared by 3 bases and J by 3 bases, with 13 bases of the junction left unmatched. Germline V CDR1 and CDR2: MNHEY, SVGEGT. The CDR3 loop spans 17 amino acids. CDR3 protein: CASSYRRTGKIFYEQYF. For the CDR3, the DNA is TGTGCCAGCAGTTATCGGAGGACAGGGAAAATTTTCTACGAGCAGTACTTC.

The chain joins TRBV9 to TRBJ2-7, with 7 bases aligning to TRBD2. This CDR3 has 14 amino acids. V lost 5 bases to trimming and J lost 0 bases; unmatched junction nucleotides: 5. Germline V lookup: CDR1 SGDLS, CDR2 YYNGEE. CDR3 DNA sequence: TGTGCCAGCAGTCGGGCTAGCGGCTCCTACGAGCAGTACTTC. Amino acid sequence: CASSRASGSYEQYF.

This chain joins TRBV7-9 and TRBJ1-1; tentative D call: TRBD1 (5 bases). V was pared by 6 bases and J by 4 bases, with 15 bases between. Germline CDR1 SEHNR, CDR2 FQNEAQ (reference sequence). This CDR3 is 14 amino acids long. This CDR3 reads CASRAGDLTTEAFF. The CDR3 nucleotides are TGTGCCAGCAGGGCGGGGGATTTGACCACTGAAGCTTTCTTT.

The CDR3 DNA is TGTGCCAGCAGTTACGAGGCACTAGCGATCCCCGGGGAGCTGTTTTTT. It translates to CASSYEALAIPGELFF. This rearrangement joins TRBV6-5 to TRBJ2-2, with 7 bases matching TRBD2. This CDR3 comprises 16 residues. CDR1 and CDR2 (germline): MNHEY, SVGAGI. Germline trimming cut 2 bases from V and 6 bases from J; bases unmatched to any gene: 9.

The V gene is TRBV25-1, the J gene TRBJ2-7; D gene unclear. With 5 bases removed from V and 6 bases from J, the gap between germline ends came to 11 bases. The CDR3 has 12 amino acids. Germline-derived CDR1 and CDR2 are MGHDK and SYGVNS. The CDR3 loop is CASSSVHPEQYF. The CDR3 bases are TGTGCCAGCAGTTCCGTCCACCCCGAGCAGTACTTC.

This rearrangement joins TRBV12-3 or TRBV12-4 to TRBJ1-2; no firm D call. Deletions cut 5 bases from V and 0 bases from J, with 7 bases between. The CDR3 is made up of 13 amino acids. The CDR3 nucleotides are TGTGCCAGCAGTCCCGAAGCTAACTATGGCTACACCTTC. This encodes CASSPEANYGYTF.

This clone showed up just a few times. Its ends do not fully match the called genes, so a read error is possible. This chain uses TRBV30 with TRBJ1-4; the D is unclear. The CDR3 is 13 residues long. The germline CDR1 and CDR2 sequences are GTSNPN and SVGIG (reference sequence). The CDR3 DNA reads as TGTGCGTGGAACCCTATGGGTTATGAAAAACTGTTTTTT. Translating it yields CAWNPMGYEKLFF.

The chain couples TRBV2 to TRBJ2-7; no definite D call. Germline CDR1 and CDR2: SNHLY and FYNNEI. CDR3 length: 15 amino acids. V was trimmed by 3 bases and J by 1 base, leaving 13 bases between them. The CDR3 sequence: CASSEVLNPSYEQYF. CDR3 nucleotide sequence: TGTGCCAGCAGTGAGGTGCTCAATCCTTCCTACGAGCAGTACTTC.

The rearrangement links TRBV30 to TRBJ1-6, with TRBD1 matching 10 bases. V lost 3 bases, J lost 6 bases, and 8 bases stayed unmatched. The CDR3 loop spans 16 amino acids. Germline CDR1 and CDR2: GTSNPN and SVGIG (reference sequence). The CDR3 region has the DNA TGTGCCTGGAGCCCCAGGGACAGGGGCCCTAATTCACCCCTCCACTTT. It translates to CAWSPRDRGPNSPLHF.

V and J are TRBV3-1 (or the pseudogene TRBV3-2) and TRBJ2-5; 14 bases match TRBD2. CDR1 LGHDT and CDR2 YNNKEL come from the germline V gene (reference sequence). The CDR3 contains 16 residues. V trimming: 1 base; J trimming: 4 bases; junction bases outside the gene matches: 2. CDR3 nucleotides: TGTGCCAGCAGCCAAGGGGGGACTAGCGGGAGAGAGACCCAGTACTTC. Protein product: CASSQGGTSGRETQYF.

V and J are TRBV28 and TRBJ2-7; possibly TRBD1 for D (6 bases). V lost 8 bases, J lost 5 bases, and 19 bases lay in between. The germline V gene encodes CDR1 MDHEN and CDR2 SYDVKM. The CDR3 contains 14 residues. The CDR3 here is CASYLTGSRDEQYF. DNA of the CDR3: TGTGCCAGCTATTTGACAGGTTCTAGGGACGAGCAGTACTTC.

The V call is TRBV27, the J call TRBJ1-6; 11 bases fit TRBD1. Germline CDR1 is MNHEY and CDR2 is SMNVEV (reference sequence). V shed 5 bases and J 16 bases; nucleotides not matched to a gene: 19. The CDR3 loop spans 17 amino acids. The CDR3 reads CASSASNSGTGGLGLHF. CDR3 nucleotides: TGTGCCAGCAGTGCATCCAATTCCGGGACAGGGGGTTTAGGGCTCCACTTT.